This T cell receptor (beta chain) was observed in a study of neurological immune-mediated disorders. Study outcomes and limitations: Expanded clones shared no CDR3 amino acid sequences across subjects, suggesting private repertoires in all groups.

Time point: longitudinal time-point 2. Unsorted libraries were generated from 2 million PBMCs held at -80 degrees C. This clonotype was detected ten times or more. Its target is unknown. With 10-nucleotide random UMIs, 5'RACE was used to make the cDNA. TCRdb ran MiXCR on the 5' RACE reads and lists one entry per CDR3 protein. The repertoire includes 57,000 or so distinct CDR3 sequences, around 9.7% of them detected once, and approximately 13% sits in the top ten. Germline V lookup: CDR1 MNHEY, CDR2 SVGAGI. The CDR3 has 13 amino acids. Trimming took 0 bases from V and 5 from J, leaving 5 bases between them.

The sequence came from a man aged 25 to 40 in good health. Sequenced sample: PBMCs. The chain uses TRBV6-5 and TRBJ1-5; D may be TRBD1 (5 bases). CDR3 bases: TGTGCCAGCAGTTACTCGGGGGATCAGCCCCAGCATTTT. Translation gives CASSYSGDQPQHF.